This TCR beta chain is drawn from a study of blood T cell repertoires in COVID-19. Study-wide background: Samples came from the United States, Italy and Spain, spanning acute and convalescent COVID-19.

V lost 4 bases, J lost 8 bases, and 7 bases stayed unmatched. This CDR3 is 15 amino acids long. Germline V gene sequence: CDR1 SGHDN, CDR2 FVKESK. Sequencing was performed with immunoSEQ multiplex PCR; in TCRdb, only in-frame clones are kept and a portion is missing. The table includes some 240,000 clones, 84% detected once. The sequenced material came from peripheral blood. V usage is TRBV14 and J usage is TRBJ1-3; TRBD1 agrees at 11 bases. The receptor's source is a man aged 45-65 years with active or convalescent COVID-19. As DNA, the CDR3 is TGTGCCAGCAGCCCGTCGGGACAGGGGGGGCACACCATATATTTT. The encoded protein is CASSPSGQGGHTIYF. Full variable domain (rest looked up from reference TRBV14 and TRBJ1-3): EAGVTQFPSHSVIEKGQTVTLRCDPISGHDNLYWYRRVMGKEIKFLLHFVKESKQDESGMPNNRFLAERTGGTYSTLKVQPAELEDSGVYFCASSPSGQGGHTIYFGEGSWLTVV.